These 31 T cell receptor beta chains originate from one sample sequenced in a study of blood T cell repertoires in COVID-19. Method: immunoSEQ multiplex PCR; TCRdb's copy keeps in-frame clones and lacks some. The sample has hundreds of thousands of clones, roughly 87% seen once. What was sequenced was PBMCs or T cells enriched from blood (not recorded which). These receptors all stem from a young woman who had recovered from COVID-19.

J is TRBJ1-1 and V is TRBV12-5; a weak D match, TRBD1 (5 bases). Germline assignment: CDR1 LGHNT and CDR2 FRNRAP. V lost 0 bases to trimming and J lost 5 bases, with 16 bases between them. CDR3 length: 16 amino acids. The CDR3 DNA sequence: TGTGCTAGTGGTTTGGTACGCGGTCAGGGTTGGACTGAAGCTTTCTTT. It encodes CASGLVRGQGWTEAFF.

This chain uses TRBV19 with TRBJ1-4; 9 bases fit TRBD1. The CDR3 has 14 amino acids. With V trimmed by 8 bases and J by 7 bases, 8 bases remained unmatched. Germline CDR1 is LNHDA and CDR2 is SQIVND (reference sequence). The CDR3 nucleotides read TGTGCCAGTGACGGGACAGGGAGGAGTGAAAAACTGTTTTTT. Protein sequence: CASDGTGRSEKLFF.

This chain's CDR3 is CASSLETGQRVRYGYTF. The CDR3 nucleotides read TGCGCCAGCAGCTTGGAAACCGGACAGAGGGTTCGCTATGGCTACACCTTC. J is TRBJ1-2 and V is TRBV5-1, with a tentative D call TRBD1 (6 bases). The V and J ends lost 0 bases and 4 bases respectively, with 19 bases between them. Germline lookup yields CDR1 SGHRS and CDR2 YFSETQ. The CDR3 has 17 amino acids.

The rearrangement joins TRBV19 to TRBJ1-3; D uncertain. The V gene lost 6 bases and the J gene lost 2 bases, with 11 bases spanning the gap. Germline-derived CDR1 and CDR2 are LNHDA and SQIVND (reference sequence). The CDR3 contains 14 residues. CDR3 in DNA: TGTGCCAGTAGCCCGCAGAGGACTGGAAACACCATATATTTT. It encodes CASSPQRTGNTIYF.

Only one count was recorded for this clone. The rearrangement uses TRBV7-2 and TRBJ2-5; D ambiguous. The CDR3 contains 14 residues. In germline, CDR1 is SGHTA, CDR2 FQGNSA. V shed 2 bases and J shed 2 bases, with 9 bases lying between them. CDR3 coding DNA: TGTGCCAGCAGCTTAAATGGCAGGCAAGAGACCCAGTACTTC. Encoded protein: CASSLNGRQETQYF.

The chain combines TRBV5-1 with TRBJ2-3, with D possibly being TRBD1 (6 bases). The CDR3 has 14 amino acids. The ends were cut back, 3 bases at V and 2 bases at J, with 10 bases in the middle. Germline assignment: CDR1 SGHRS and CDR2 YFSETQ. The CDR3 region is CASSSTGNTDTQYF. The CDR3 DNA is TGCGCCAGCAGCTCAACAGGGAACACAGATACGCAGTATTTT.

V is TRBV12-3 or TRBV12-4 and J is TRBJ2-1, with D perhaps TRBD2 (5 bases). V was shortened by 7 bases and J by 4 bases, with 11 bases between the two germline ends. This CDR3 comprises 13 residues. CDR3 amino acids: CASNPDSYNEQFF. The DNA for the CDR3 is TGTGCCAGCAACCCGGACTCTTACAATGAGCAGTTCTTC.

In DNA, the CDR3 is TGCGCCAGCAGTGACCAGGGGGCAGGAAACACCATATATTTT. Its protein is CASSDQGAGNTIYF. V usage is TRBV5-1 and J usage is TRBJ1-3, with 8 positions matching TRBD1. Trimming took 5 bases from V and 4 from J; bases not matched to a gene: 5. Germline CDR1 and CDR2: SGHRS and YFSETQ. CDR3 size: 14 residues.

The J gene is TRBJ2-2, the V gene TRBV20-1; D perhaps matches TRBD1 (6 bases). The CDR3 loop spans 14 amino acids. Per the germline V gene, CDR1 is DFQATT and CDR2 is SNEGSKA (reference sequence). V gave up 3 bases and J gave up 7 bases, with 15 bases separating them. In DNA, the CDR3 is TGCAGTGCTAGTACAGGGTTCGAGAACGGGGAGCTGTTTTTT. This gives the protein CSASTGFENGELFF.

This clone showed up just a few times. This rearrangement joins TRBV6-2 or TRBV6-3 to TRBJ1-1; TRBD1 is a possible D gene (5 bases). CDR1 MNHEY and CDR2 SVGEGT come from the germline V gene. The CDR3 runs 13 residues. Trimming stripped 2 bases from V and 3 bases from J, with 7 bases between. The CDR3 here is CASSYRGDTEAFF. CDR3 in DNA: TGTGCCAGCAGTTACCGGGGGGACACTGAAGCTTTCTTT.

The CDR3 nucleotides are TGTGCCAGCAGCTTCGGGGGTTATTCTACTGAAGCTTTCTTT. It specifies CASSFGGYSTEAFF. The chain has TRBV7-3 and TRBJ1-1; D perhaps matches TRBD1 (5 bases). The germline V gene has CDR1 SGHTA and CDR2 FQGTGA. The V end lost 3 bases, the J end lost 5 bases, and 13 bases lay between the germline ends. The CDR3 consists of 14 residues. The variable domain in full, with the rest retrieved from reference TRBV7-3 and TRBJ1-1, is GAGVSQTPSNKVTEKGKYVELRCDPISGHTALYWYRQSLGQGPEFLIYFQGTGAADDSGLPNDRFFAVRPEGSVSTLKIQRTERGDSAVYLCASSFGGYSTEAFFGQGTRLTVV.

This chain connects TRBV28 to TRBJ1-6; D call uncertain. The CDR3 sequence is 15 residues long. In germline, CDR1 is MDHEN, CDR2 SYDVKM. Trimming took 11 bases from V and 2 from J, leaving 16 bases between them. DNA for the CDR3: TGTGCCCGCCCACCCGATGGCCCCTATAATTCACCCCTCCACTTT. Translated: CARPPDGPYNSPLHF.

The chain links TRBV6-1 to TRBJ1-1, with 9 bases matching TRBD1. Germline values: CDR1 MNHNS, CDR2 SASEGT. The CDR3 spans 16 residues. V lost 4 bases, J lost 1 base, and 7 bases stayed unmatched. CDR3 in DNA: TGTGCCAGCAGTGCCGGGACAGGGCGCACGAACACTGAAGCTTTCTTT. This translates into CASSAGTGRTNTEAFF.

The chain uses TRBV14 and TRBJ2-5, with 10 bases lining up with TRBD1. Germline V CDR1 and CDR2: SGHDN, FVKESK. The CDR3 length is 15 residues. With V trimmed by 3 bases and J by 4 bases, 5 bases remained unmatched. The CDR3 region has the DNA TGTGCCAGCAGCCATCTCGGGACAGGGGTAGAGACCCAGTACTTC. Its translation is CASSHLGTGVETQYF.

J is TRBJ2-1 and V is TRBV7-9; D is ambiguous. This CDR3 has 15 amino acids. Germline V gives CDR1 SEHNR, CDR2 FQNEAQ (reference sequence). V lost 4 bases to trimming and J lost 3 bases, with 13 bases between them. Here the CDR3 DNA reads TGTGCCAGCAGCTACTCCCTCTCACGCTACAATGAGCAGTTCTTC. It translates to CASSYSLSRYNEQFF.

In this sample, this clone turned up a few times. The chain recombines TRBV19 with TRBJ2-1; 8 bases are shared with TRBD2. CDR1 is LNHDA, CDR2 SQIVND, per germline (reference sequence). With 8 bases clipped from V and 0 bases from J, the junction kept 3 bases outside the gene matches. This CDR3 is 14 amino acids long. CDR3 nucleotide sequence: TGTGCCAGTTACAGCGGGGGCTCCTACAATGAGCAGTTCTTC. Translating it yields CASYSGGSYNEQFF.

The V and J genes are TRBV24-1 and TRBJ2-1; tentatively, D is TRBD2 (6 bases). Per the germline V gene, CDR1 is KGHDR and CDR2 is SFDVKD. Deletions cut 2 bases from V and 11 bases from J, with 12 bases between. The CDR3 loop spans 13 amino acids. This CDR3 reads CATSDSTLAKQFF. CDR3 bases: TGTGCCACCAGTGATTCCACACTAGCAAAGCAGTTCTTC.

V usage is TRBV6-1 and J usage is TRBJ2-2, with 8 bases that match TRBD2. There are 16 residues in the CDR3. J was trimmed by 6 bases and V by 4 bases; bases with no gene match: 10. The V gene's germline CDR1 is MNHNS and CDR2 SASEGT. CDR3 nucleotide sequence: TGTGCCAGCAGTGCTGGAGCCGGGACTAGTGCCGGGGAGCTGTTTTTT. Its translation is CASSAGAGTSAGELFF.

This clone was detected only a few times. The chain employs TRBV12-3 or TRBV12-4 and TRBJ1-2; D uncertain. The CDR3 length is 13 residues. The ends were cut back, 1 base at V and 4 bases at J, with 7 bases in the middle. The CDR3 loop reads CASSLGSFYGYTF. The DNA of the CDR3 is TGTGCCAGCAGTTTAGGTAGTTTCTATGGCTACACCTTC.

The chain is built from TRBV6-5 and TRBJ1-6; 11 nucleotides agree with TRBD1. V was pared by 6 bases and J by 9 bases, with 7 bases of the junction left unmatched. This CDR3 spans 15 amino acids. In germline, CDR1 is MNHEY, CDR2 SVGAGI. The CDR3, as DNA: TGTGCCAGCAGACGGCCGGGACAGGGGGGTTCACCCCTCCACTTT. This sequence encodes CASRRPGQGGSPLHF.

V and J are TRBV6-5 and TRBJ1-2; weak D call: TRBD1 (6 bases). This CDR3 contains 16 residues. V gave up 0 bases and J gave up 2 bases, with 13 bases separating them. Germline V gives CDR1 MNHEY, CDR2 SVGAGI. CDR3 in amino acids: CASSYSAGALNYGYTF. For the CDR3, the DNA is TGTGCCAGCAGTTACTCGGCAGGGGCTCTCAACTATGGCTACACCTTC.

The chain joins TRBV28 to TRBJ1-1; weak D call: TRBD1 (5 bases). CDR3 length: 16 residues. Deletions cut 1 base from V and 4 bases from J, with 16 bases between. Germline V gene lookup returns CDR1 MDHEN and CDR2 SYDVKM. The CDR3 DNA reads TGTGCCAGCAGTTTATATGTTCCAGGGCGTCGCACTGAAGCTTTCTTT. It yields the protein CASSLYVPGRRTEAFF. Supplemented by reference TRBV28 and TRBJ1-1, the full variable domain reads DVKVTQSSRYLVKRTGEKVFLECVQDMDHENMFWYRQDPGLGLRLIYFSYDVKMKEKGDIPEGYSVSREKKERFSLILESASTNQTSMYLCASSLYVPGRRTEAFFGQGTRLTVV.

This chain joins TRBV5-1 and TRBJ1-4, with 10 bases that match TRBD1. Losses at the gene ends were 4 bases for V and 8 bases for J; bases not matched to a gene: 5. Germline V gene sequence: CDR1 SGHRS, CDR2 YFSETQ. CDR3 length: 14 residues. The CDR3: CASSIGTGEEKLFF. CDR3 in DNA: TGCGCCAGCAGCATCGGGACAGGGGAGGAAAAACTGTTTTTT. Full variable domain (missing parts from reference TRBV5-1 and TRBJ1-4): KAGVTQTPRYLIKTRGQQVTLSCSPISGHRSVSWYQQTPGQGLQFLFEYFSETQRNKGNFPGRFSGRQFSNSRSEMNVSTLELGDSALYLCASSIGTGEEKLFFGSGTQLSVL.

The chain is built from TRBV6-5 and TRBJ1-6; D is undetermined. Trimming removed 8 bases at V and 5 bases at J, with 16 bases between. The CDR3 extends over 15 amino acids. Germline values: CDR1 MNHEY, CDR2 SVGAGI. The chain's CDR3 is CASSLNGVNNSPLHF. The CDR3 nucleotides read TGTGCCAGCTCCTTGAATGGAGTAAATAATTCACCCCTCCACTTT.

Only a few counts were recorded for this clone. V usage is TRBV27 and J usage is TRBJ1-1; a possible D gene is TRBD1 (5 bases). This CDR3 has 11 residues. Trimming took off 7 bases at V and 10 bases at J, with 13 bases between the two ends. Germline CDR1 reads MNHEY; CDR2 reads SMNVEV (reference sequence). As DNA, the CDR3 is TGTGCCAGCATCTCGATGGGGGGAGCTTTCTTT. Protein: CASISMGGAFF.

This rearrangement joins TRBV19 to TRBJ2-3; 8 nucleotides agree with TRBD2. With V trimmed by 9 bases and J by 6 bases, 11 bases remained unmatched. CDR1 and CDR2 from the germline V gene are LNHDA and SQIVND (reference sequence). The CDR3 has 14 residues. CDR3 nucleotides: TGTGCCAGCTCAGGACTAGCTGGCTTGGATACGCAGTATTTT. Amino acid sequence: CASSGLAGLDTQYF.

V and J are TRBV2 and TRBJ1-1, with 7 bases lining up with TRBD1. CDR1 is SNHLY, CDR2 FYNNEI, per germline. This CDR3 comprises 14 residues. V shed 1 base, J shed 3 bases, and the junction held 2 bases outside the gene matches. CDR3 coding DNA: TGTGCCAGCAGTGAAGTTCAGGGGGACACTGAAGCTTTCTTT. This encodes CASSEVQGDTEAFF.

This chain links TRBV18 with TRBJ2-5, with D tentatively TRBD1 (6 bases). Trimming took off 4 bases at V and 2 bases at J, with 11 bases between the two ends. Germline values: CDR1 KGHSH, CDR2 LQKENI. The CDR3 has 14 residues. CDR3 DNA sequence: TGTGCCAGCTCACGGACAGCTTATCAAGAGACCCAGTACTTC. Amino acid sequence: CASSRTAYQETQYF.

This CDR3 reads CASSSGVYLQPEQYF. Written as DNA, the CDR3 is TGTGCCAGCAGCTCAGGGGTTTATCTCCAGCCCGAGCAGTACTTC. The chain employs TRBV7-2 and TRBJ2-7; D possibly corresponds to TRBD1 (6 bases). Trimming shortened V by 4 bases and J by 6 bases, and 19 bases separated the two germline ends. Germline V CDR1 and CDR2: SGHTA, FQGNSA. This CDR3 region has 15 residues.

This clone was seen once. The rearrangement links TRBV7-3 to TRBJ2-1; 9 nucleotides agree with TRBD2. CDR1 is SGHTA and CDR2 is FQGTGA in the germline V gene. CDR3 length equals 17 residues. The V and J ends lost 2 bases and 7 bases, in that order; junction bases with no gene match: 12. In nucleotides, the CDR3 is TGTGCCAGCAGCTTACTGGAGATTAGCGGGGGAAGGAATGAGCAGTTCTTC. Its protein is CASSLLEISGGRNEQFF. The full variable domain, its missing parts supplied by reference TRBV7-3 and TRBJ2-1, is GAGVSQTPSNKVTEKGKYVELRCDPISGHTALYWYRQSLGQGPEFLIYFQGTGAADDSGLPNDRFFAVRPEGSVSTLKIQRTERGDSAVYLCASSLLEISGGRNEQFFGPGTRLTVL.

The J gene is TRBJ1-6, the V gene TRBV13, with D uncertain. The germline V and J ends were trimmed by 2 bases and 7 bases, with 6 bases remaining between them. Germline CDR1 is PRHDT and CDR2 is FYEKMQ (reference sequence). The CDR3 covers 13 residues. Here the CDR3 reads CASSLSENSPLHF. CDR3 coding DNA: TGTGCCAGCAGCTTAAGTGAGAATTCACCCCTCCACTTT.